The present T cell receptor (beta chain) was sequenced within a study of T cell changes during pregnancy in multiple sclerosis. J gave up 0 bases and V 6 bases, and 7 bases lay outside the gene matches. From germline, CDR1 is SQVTM and CDR2 ANQGSEA. This CDR3 comprises 15 residues. Using immunoSEQ multiplex PCR, the repertoire was profiled, and TCRdb retains in-frame clones only, with some absent. This sample carries more than 95,000 clones, about 94% of them seen once, and the ten largest clones take 0.99%. The gene calls are TRBV29-1 and TRBJ2-3; 9 nucleotides agree with TRBD1. The clonotype originates from a female donor with multiple sclerosis, enrolled in a pregnancy study. The material was peripheral blood, obtained after pregnancy. CDR3: CSVLNRGLSTDTQYF. The CDR3 region has the DNA TGCAGCGTATTGAACAGGGGGCTGAGCACAGATACGCAGTATTTT.